This T cell receptor (beta chain) was captured by sequencing in a study of T cells in Graves' hyperthyroidism and ophthalmopathy. Study-wide results and caveats: The blood repertoire included most of the expanded thyroid clonotypes above 0.001.

The CDR3 regions of TCR beta were amplified from RNA transcripts. Carried out on the TCR CDR3, a first-round RT-PCR used the HTBI primer set. Via MiXCR, TCRdb re-called the multiplex PCR reads, giving one row per CDR3 protein. The repertoire consists of 600,000 or so distinct CDR3 sequences, with 11% to 15% occurring once and the leading ten covering roughly 7%. This clonotype was seen more than once but under ten times. Its antigen is undetermined. The material sequenced was blood. This TCR came from a woman aged 18-30 years with Graves' ophthalmopathy.

Written as DNA, the CDR3 is TGTGCCAGCAGCCCTAACACCGGGGGTAATGAAAAACTGTTTTTT. It yields the protein CASSPNTGGNEKLFF. The chain couples TRBV6-1 to TRBJ1-4, with D perhaps matching TRBD1 (5 bases). V dropped 6 bases and J dropped 4 bases, with 15 bases sitting between them. The CDR3 consists of 15 residues. The germline gives CDR1 MNHNS, CDR2 SASEGT.